These 20 T cell receptor beta chains originate from one sample sequenced in a study of T cells in Graves' hyperthyroidism and ophthalmopathy (dated by TCRdb to between 2018 and 2021). Libraries were built with multiplex PCR. TCRdb records Illumina HiSeq 2000 as the sequencer. Amplification of TCR beta CDR3 regions was carried out from RNA transcripts. The first round of RT-PCR for the TCR CDR3 was performed with the HTBI primer set and the Qiagen OneStep RT-PCR kit. The raw public reads went through TCRdb reprocessing: fastp at Q25, MiXCR clone calling, in-frame beta chains kept. Rows with one shared CDR3 protein collapse into an entry with the most common genes and DNA. A total of about 210,000 distinct CDR3 sequences appear in this sample, approximately 17% of them only once. Approximately 50% of the sample goes to the ten largest clones. Specimen: blood. The receptors were gathered from a middle-aged man with Graves' hyperthyroidism.

The V call is TRBV12-3 or TRBV12-4, the J call TRBJ1-5, with a weak D call TRBD1 (6 bases). With 4 bases removed from V and 0 bases from J, the gap between germline ends came to 13 bases. This CDR3 is 16 amino acids long. The CDR3 spells CASSYQGPPSNQPQHF. CDR3 nucleotides: TGTGCCAGCAGTTACCAGGGGCCCCCTAGCAATCAGCCCCAGCATTTT.

V usage is TRBV3-1 and J usage is TRBJ2-1; unclear D gene. The germline V gene has CDR1 LGHDT and CDR2 YNNKEL (reference sequence). Trimming shortened V by 4 bases and J by 6 bases, and 13 bases separated the two germline ends. The CDR3 runs 14 residues. The CDR3 DNA follows: TGTGCCAGCAGCCTAACAACTGGATCCAATGAGCAGTTCTTC. It encodes CASSLTTGSNEQFF.

The chain has TRBV28 and TRBJ1-2, with TRBD1 matching over 10 bases. Looked up from germline, CDR1 is MDHEN and CDR2 is SYDVKM. Unmatched junction bases numbered 8, after V lost 6 bases and J lost 7 bases. There are 14 residues in the CDR3. CDR3: CASSPDRGNTGYTF. Written as DNA, the CDR3 is TGTGCCAGCAGCCCGGACAGGGGGAATACTGGCTACACCTTC.

The rearrangement uses TRBV4-3 and TRBJ2-2; 9 positions match TRBD1. CDR1 is LGHNA, CDR2 YSLEER, per germline. The V and J ends lost 4 bases and 4 bases, in that order; junction bases with no gene match: 4. The CDR3 totals 15 residues. CDR3 amino acids: CASSPGTGSTGELFF. The CDR3 nucleotides read TGCGCCAGCAGCCCCGGGACAGGGTCCACCGGGGAGCTGTTTTTT.

As regards this clonotype: This may be a read error, as it is one base from a much larger clone. The chain uses TRBV12-5 and TRBJ2-1, with TRBD2 identical over 9 bases. Germline loops: CDR1 LGHNT, CDR2 FRNRAP. The CDR3 contains 16 residues. With 0 bases clipped from V and 8 bases from J, the junction kept 8 bases outside the gene matches. The CDR3: CASGLVASGMVDEQFF. DNA of the CDR3: TGTGCTAGTGGTTTGGTGGCTAGCGGGATGGTGGATGAGCAGTTCTTC. The variable domain in full, completed from reference TRBV12-5 and TRBJ2-1, reads DARVTQTPRHKVTEMGQEVTMRCQPILGHNTVFWYRQTMMQGLELLAYFRNRAPLDDSGMPKDRFSAEMPDATLATLKIQPSEPRDSAVYFCASGLVASGMVDEQFFGPGTRLTVL.

This clonotype was counted at least ten times. J is TRBJ2-5 and V is TRBV7-9, with D maybe TRBD1 (6 bases). V lost 5 bases, J lost 3 bases, and 16 bases lay in between. The CDR3 runs 15 residues. CDR1 and CDR2 (germline): SEHNR, FQNEAQ (reference sequence). The CDR3 DNA follows: TGTGCCAGCAGCCCAGGACAGACCCTAAAAGAGACCCAGTACTTC. Residues: CASSPGQTLKETQYF.

This clonotype has ten or more counts. The V and J genes are TRBV13 and TRBJ1-1; unclear D gene. Germline CDR1 is PRHDT and CDR2 is FYEKMQ (reference sequence). Trimming stripped 2 bases from V and 11 bases from J, with 18 bases between. The CDR3 consists of 14 residues. The CDR3 loop is CASSLRFVTDGAFF. The CDR3 nucleotides are TGTGCCAGCAGCTTAAGGTTCGTAACGGACGGGGCTTTCTTT.

This clonotype came up many times. This sequence joins TRBV12-3 or TRBV12-4 and TRBJ2-1, with TRBD2 matching 7 bases. Losses at the gene ends were 1 base for V and 8 bases for J; bases not matched to a gene: 5. The CDR3 extends over 14 amino acids. CDR3 DNA: TGTGCCAGCAGTTTAGGGCGGGAGTTGGATGAGCAGTTCTTC. This sequence encodes CASSLGRELDEQFF.

The genes are TRBV11-3 and TRBJ2-2; D is perhaps TRBD1 (6 bases). The CDR3 spans 15 residues. Between the trimmed V and J ends, which lost 1 base and 5 bases, there was a span of 11 bases. Germline CDR1 SGHNT, CDR2 YENEEA. The CDR3 is CASSLVMGATGELFF. The CDR3 DNA follows: TGTGCCAGCAGCTTAGTTATGGGGGCAACCGGGGAGCTGTTTTTT.

The genes are TRBV19 and TRBJ2-2; 16 nucleotides align to TRBD2. CDR3 length: 19 amino acids. Germline CDR1 reads LNHDA; CDR2 reads SQIVND (reference sequence). Losses at the gene ends were 1 base for V and 6 bases for J; bases not matched to a gene: 8. The CDR3 coding sequence is TGTGCCAGTAGTATAGCGGGACTAGCGGGAGGGCCTAACCCCGGGGAGCTGTTTTTT. Its translation: CASSIAGLAGGPNPGELFF.

This clonotype was recorded many times. The V call is TRBV28, the J call TRBJ2-7, with TRBD2 identical over 14 bases. J gave up 7 bases and V 4 bases, and 9 bases lay outside the gene matches. The CDR3 is 16 amino acids. Per the germline V gene, CDR1 is MDHEN and CDR2 is SYDVKM. This chain's CDR3 is CASSSNPGLAGVEQYF. The CDR3, as DNA: TGTGCCAGCAGTTCGAATCCGGGACTAGCGGGAGTAGAGCAGTACTTC.

Only a few counts were recorded for this clonotype. The chain recombines TRBV5-5 with TRBJ2-7; 11 bases are a match to TRBD1. Germline CDR1 reads SGHKS; CDR2 reads YYEKEE (reference sequence). J lost 4 bases, V lost 4 bases, and 7 bases had no gene match. The CDR3 consists of 15 residues. The DNA for the CDR3 is TGTGCCAGCAGCCCCCCGGGACAGGGGGGGTACGAGCAGTACTTC. It is translated as CASSPPGQGGYEQYF.

About this clonotype itself: This may stem from a read error, because a much larger clone lies one nucleotide away. The chain couples TRBV4-3 to TRBJ2-1; 9 nucleotides agree with TRBD2. V lost 1 base, J lost 6 bases, and 10 bases stayed unmatched. Germline CDR1 is LGHNA and CDR2 is YSLEER. The CDR3 length is 17 residues. This CDR3 reads CASSQGLAGQHSNEQFF. The CDR3 nucleotides read TGCGCCAGCAGCCAAGGCCTAGCGGGACAACATAGCAATGAGCAGTTCTTC.

There are many counts of this clonotype. The rearrangement uses TRBV3-2 and TRBJ2-5. TRBV3-2 constitutes a pseudogene. The CDR3 is 14 residues long. The CDR3 reads CASSPAWNQETQYF. CDR3 coding DNA: TGTGCCAGCAGCCCAGCTTGGAACCAAGAGACCCAGTACTTC.

This clonotype was observed many times. V and J are TRBV3-1 and TRBJ2-2, with a possible D match to TRBD2 (6 bases). The germline gives CDR1 LGHDT, CDR2 YNNKEL (reference sequence). The CDR3 runs to 13 residues. V was shortened by 4 bases and J by 5 bases, with 8 bases between the two germline ends. CDR3 DNA: TGTGCCAGCAGCCCCCTAGCGACCGGGGAGCTGTTTTTT. Amino acid sequence: CASSPLATGELFF.

In this sample, this clonotype turned up many times. This chain joins TRBV6-1 and TRBJ1-6, with a possible D match to TRBD1 (5 bases). Between the trimmed V and J ends, which lost 5 bases and 4 bases, there was a span of 15 bases. The CDR3 is made up of 16 amino acids. The germline V gene encodes CDR1 MNHNS and CDR2 SASEGT. The CDR3 sequence: CASSSSGDRYNSPLHF. The CDR3 nucleotides are TGTGCCAGCAGTTCGAGCGGGGACCGGTATAATTCACCCCTCCACTTT.

This clonotype has just a few counts. The J gene is TRBJ2-4, the V gene TRBV30; 8 bases map to TRBD2. Germline CDR1 is GTSNPN and CDR2 is SVGIG (reference sequence). V was clipped by 0 bases and J by 0 bases; unmatched bases: 7. CDR3 length: 17 residues. CDR3: CAWSVFSGMSAKNIQYF. The DNA for the CDR3 is TGTGCCTGGAGTGTCTTTAGCGGGATGTCAGCCAAAAACATTCAGTACTTC.

This clonotype appeared many times. This CDR3 is CASSPGLAGIVTDTQYF. The CDR3 region has the DNA TGTGCCAGCAGCCCCGGACTAGCGGGGATCGTCACAGATACGCAGTATTTT. The chain couples TRBV11-3 to TRBJ2-3; 12 bases align to TRBD2. The CDR3 covers 17 residues. The germline V gene has CDR1 SGHNT and CDR2 YENEEA. V trimming: 5 bases; J trimming: 2 bases; junction bases outside the gene matches: 8.

This chain connects TRBV20-1 to TRBJ2-7; TRBD2 agrees at 8 bases. V lost 5 bases to trimming and J lost 6 bases; unmatched junction nucleotides: 9. The CDR3 length is 13 residues. Looked up from germline, CDR1 is DFQATT and CDR2 is SNEGSKA (reference sequence). DNA of the CDR3: TGCAGTGCTTTTCCGGGACTAGAAATCGAGCAGTACTTC. Protein sequence: CSAFPGLEIEQYF.

This clonotype was found once. This sequence joins TRBV28 and TRBJ1-1; D not resolved. Germline CDR1 MDHEN, CDR2 SYDVKM. The V gene lost 8 bases and the J gene lost 4 bases, with 11 bases spanning the gap. This CDR3 region has 12 residues. Here the CDR3 reads CASHREGTEAFF. CDR3 coding DNA: TGTGCCAGCCATCGGGAGGGCACTGAAGCTTTCTTT.